The 11 T cell receptor beta chains reported below all come from one sample, sequenced in a study of human T cells and chemical hapten exposure. TCRdb reprocessed the RACE reads via MiXCR and lists one record per CDR3 protein. This table has around 300,000 distinct CDR3 sequences, about 7% appearing once. This sample's time point: patch test 1, 2 weeks after DPC sensitization. Treatment specified: therapeutic diphenylcyclopropenone sensitization with weekly scalp DPC. The sample consisted of whole blood, taken in connection with sensitization to the hapten diphenylcyclopropenone (DPC). The receptor source for this set is a woman younger than 35 with alopecia areata. Some clones in this sample may be carry-over from other donors' samples.

This clonotype occurred many times. The CDR3 protein is CSARDRRGGVGEQYF. CDR3 DNA sequence: TGCAGTGCTAGAGATCGGCGGGGGGGCGTCGGCGAGCAGTACTTC. This chain links TRBV20-1 with TRBJ2-7; the match to TRBD2 covers 9 bases. With V trimmed by 0 bases and J by 6 bases, 9 bases remained unmatched. CDR1 is DFQATT, CDR2 SNEGSKA, per germline (reference sequence). The CDR3 is made up of 15 amino acids.

The table lists this clonotype with many counts. The gene calls are TRBV15 and TRBJ2-3, with 7 bases lining up with TRBD2. Germline trimming cut 0 bases from V and 0 bases from J; bases unmatched to any gene: 9. This CDR3 has 18 amino acids. Per germline, CDR1 LNHNV and CDR2 YYDKDF (reference sequence). The CDR3 spells CATSRDTSTSVSTDTQYF. The CDR3 DNA reads as TGTGCCACCAGCAGAGACACATCTACTAGCGTAAGCACAGATACGCAGTATTTT.

The chain recombines TRBV6-5 with TRBJ2-4; no definite D call. V was clipped by 6 bases and J by 7 bases, with 7 bases between them. CDR3 size: 11 residues. Germline-derived CDR1 and CDR2 are MNHEY and SVGAGI. The CDR3 sequence: CASSFRNIQYF. DNA of the CDR3: TGTGCCAGCAGCTTTCGCAACATTCAGTACTTC.

This chain joins TRBV5-1 and TRBJ1-5; D might be TRBD1 (5 bases). CDR1 is SGHRS, CDR2 YFSETQ, per germline. The CDR3 length is 14 residues. The V end lost 4 bases, the J end lost 3 bases, and 11 bases lay between the germline ends. The CDR3 region is CASSPAGDNQPQHF. In nucleotides, the CDR3 is TGCGCCAGCAGCCCAGCGGGGGACAATCAGCCCCAGCATTTT.

This clonotype was seen many times. V usage is TRBV2 and J usage is TRBJ2-3, with D possibly matching TRBD2 (6 bases). CDR1 is SNHLY, CDR2 FYNNEI, per germline. Trimming left V 4 bases short and J 1 base short, with 15 bases between. The CDR3 has 16 amino acids. CDR3: CASSAIGGARTDTQYF. The CDR3 DNA follows: TGTGCCAGCAGTGCGATAGGCGGGGCCCGCACAGATACGCAGTATTTT.

Many counts were recorded for this clonotype. V and J are TRBV18 and TRBJ2-1; 9 nucleotides match TRBD1. CDR1 is KGHSH, CDR2 LQKENI, per germline. The CDR3 loop spans 15 amino acids. V lost 6 bases to trimming and J lost 7 bases; unmatched junction nucleotides: 10. The CDR3 region has the DNA TGTGCCAGCTCCATCGGACAGGGGATGGAGAATGAGCAGTTCTTC. Amino acids: CASSIGQGMENEQFF.

This clonotype was picked up a small number of times. The rearrangement joins TRBV24-1 to TRBJ1-1; D gene ambiguous. Per the germline V gene, CDR1 is KGHDR and CDR2 is SFDVKD. The germline V and J ends were trimmed by 5 bases and 3 bases, with 6 bases remaining between them. The CDR3 has 12 residues. This CDR3 is CATSGSYTEAFF. CDR3 coding DNA: TGTGCCACCAGTGGTTCATACACTGAAGCTTTCTTT.

In this sample, this clonotype turned up many times. The chain joins TRBV6-5 to TRBJ2-5; TRBD2 matches at 10 bases. The CDR3 totals 16 residues. V shed 8 bases, J shed 1 base, and the junction held 10 bases outside the gene matches. Per germline, CDR1 MNHEY and CDR2 SVGAGI. The DNA for the CDR3 is TGTGCCAGCTCCAACAAGCGGGGGGGTTTCCAAGAGACCCAGTACTTC. Protein: CASSNKRGGFQETQYF.

This clonotype was counted ten times or more. The chain carries TRBV2 and TRBJ1-6, with 7 bases aligning to TRBD1. Germline values: CDR1 SNHLY, CDR2 FYNNEI. This CDR3 region has 15 residues. The J segment lost 4 bases and the V segment lost 3 bases, leaving 3 bases of the junction unmatched. In DNA form, the CDR3 reads TGTGCCAGCAGTGATCGGGACAGATATAATTCACCCCTCCACTTT. Its protein product is CASSDRDRYNSPLHF. The full variable domain, rest sourced from reference TRBV2 and TRBJ1-6, is EPEVTQTPSHQVTQMGQEVILRCVPISNHLYFYWYRQILGQKVEFLVSFYNNEISEKSEIFDDQFSVERPDGSNFTLKIRSTKLEDSAMYFCASSDRDRYNSPLHFGNGTRLTVT.

This rearrangement joins TRBV7-3 to TRBJ1-4, with D possibly being TRBD1 (5 bases). Trimming took off 2 bases at V and 0 bases at J, with 16 bases between the two ends. The germline gives CDR1 SGHTA, CDR2 FQGTGA. The CDR3 spans 18 residues. CDR3 residues: CASSLHGTSGATNEKLFF. CDR3 nucleotides: TGTGCCAGCAGCTTACACGGGACTTCTGGGGCAACTAATGAAAAACTGTTTTTT.

This clonotype was picked up many times. The chain is built from TRBV28 and TRBJ2-3; 7 bases agree with TRBD2. CDR1 is MDHEN, CDR2 SYDVKM, per germline. The CDR3 totals 17 residues. Germline trimming cut 5 bases from V and 5 bases from J; bases unmatched to any gene: 16. This CDR3 is CASSLFLHGEGEDTQYF. The CDR3 nucleotides are TGTGCCAGCAGTCTCTTTTTACACGGGGAGGGAGAAGATACGCAGTATTTT.